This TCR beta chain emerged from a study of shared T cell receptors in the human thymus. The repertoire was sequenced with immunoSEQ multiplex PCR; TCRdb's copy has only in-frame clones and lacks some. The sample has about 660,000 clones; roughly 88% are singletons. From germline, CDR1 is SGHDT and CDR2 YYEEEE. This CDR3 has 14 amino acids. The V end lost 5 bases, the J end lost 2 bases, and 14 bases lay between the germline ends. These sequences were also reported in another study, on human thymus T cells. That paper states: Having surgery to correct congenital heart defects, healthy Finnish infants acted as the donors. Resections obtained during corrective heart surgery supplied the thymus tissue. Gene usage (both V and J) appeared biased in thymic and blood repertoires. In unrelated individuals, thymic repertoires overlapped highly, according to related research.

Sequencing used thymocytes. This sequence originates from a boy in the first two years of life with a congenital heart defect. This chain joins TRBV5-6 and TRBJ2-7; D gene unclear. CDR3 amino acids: CASRTTTPTYEQYF. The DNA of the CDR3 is TGTGCCAGCAGGACGACAACCCCCACCTACGAGCAGTACTTC.